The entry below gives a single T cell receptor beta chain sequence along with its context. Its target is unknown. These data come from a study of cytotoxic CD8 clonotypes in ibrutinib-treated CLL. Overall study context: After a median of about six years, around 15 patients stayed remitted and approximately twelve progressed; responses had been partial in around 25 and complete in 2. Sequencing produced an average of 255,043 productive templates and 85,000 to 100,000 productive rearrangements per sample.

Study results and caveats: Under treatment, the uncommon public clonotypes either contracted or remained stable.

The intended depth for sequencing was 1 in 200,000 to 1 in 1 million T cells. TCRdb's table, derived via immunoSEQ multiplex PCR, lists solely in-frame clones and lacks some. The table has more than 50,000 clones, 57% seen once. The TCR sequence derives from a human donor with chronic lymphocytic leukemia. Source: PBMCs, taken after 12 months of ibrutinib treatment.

DNA of the CDR3: TGTGCCAGCAGCTTTAAGGGCGGGAGCAGCACAGATACGCAGTATTTT. Protein: CASSFKGGSSTDTQYF. The chain is built from TRBV7-2 and TRBJ2-3; 7 bases map to TRBD2. This CDR3 comprises 16 residues. The germline gives CDR1 SGHTA, CDR2 FQGNSA. The ends lost 3 bases at V and 0 bases at J; junction bases unmatched: 6.